The 16 T cell receptor beta chains listed next were all sequenced from one sample in a study of cytomegalovirus exposure and HLA in healthy donors. With 60 Vbeta and 13 Jbeta primers, the PCR was carried out. Data came from immunoSEQ multiplex PCR; TCRdb stores just in-frame clones and leaves some out. The sample includes some 160,000 clones, about 76% of them seen just once. The sequenced sample consisted of PBMCs. The receptors shown here come from a woman aged 18-29 years in good health and CMV-seropositive.

This clone turned up a few times. V and J are TRBV7-2 and TRBJ1-1, with D perhaps matching TRBD1 (5 bases). The CDR3 spans 18 residues. Trimming took off 2 bases at V and 0 bases at J, with 19 bases between the two ends. Per the germline V gene, CDR1 is SGHTA and CDR2 is FQGNSA. In DNA, the CDR3 is TGTGCCAGCAGCTTACTCTCCCCAGGGCCTACCGTGAACACTGAAGCTTTCTTT. Protein: CASSLLSPGPTVNTEAFF.

V is TRBV6-1 and J is TRBJ2-7; possibly TRBD1 for D (5 bases). V lost 6 bases and J 3 bases, leaving 6 bases between the germline ends. The V gene's germline CDR1 is MNHNS and CDR2 SASEGT. The CDR3 spans 11 residues. The DNA of the CDR3 is TGTGCCAGCAGAGGGGTCTACGAGCAGTACTTC. As protein: CASRGVYEQYF.

V usage is TRBV30 and J usage is TRBJ2-7; D is unresolved. CDR1 is GTSNPN and CDR2 is SVGIG in the germline V gene (reference sequence). This CDR3 spans 12 amino acids. With 1 base removed from V and 3 bases from J, the gap between germline ends came to 7 bases. The CDR3 sequence is CAWSGDSYEQYF. The CDR3 DNA reads as TGTGCCTGGAGTGGAGATAGCTACGAGCAGTACTTC.

This clone was detected only once. This chain links TRBV7-3 with TRBJ2-6, with D hard to call. V was cut by 5 bases and J by 3 bases, with 20 bases left in between. This CDR3 spans 18 amino acids. From germline, CDR1 is SGHTA and CDR2 FQGTGA. The CDR3 region has the DNA TGTGCCAGCAGCCCTTACTCCCCTACTAATGGTGGGGCCAACGTCCTGACTTTC. This gives the protein CASSPYSPTNGGANVLTF.

This clone was seen a handful of times. V gene TRBV5-8 combines with J gene TRBJ2-1; TRBD1 might be the D (5 bases). Trimming removed 0 bases from V and 8 bases from J, with 9 bases in between. The CDR3 is 13 residues long. CDR1 SGHTS and CDR2 YDEGEE come from the germline V gene. The CDR3 protein is CASSLDRIDEQFF. In nucleotides, the CDR3 is TGTGCCAGCAGCTTGGACAGGATAGATGAGCAGTTCTTC.

This clone was found once. Other DNA sequences within the sample encode an identical CDR3. The gene calls are TRBV9 and TRBJ2-7; D perhaps matches TRBD1 (6 bases). CDR3 length: 13 residues. Germline CDR1 reads SGDLS; CDR2 reads YYNGEE. The V end lost 2 bases, the J end lost 2 bases, and 8 bases lay between the germline ends. This CDR3 is CASSVGQTYEQYF. In DNA, the CDR3 is TGTGCCAGCAGCGTTGGACAGACCTACGAGCAGTACTTC. The full variable domain, in which reference TRBV9 and TRBJ2-7 provide the parts outside the CDR3, is DSGVTQTPKHLITATGQRVTLRCSPRSGDLSVYWYQQSLDQGLQFLIQYYNGEERAKGNILERFSAQQFPDLHSELNLSSLELGDSALYFCASSVGQTYEQYFGPGTRLTVT.

This clone was counted only a few times. The rearrangement joins TRBV6-4 to TRBJ2-3; TRBD2 agrees at 7 bases. The CDR3 length is 15 residues. From germline, CDR1 is MRHNA and CDR2 SNTAGT. Trimming removed 0 bases from V and 0 bases from J; junction bases left unmatched: 0. The chain's CDR3 is CASSDSGGSTDTQYF. As DNA, the CDR3 is TGTGCCAGCAGTGACTCCGGGGGGAGCACAGATACGCAGTATTTT.

The chain is built from TRBV28 and TRBJ2-3; TRBD2 might be the D (5 bases). The V gene lost 7 bases and the J gene lost 0 bases, with 17 bases spanning the gap. The CDR3 runs to 16 residues. CDR1 and CDR2 (germline): MDHEN, SYDVKM. CDR3 amino acids: CASNSQRRPSTDTQYF. CDR3 nucleotide sequence: TGTGCCAGCAATTCCCAGCGGAGGCCTAGCACAGATACGCAGTATTTT.

The chain recombines TRBV30 with TRBJ2-3; TRBD1 is a possible D gene (8 bases). Germline lookup yields CDR1 GTSNPN and CDR2 SVGIG (reference sequence). CDR3 length: 13 residues. Trimming left V 2 bases short and J 5 bases short, with 11 bases between. Written as DNA, the CDR3 is TGTGCCTGGAGTACAGGGGGGGAAGATACGCAGTATTTT. This codes for CAWSTGGEDTQYF.

V is TRBV6-5 and J is TRBJ1-2; 10 bases are a match to TRBD1. The V gene's germline CDR1 is MNHEY and CDR2 SVGAGI. V was pared by 7 bases and J by 0 bases, with 5 bases of the junction left unmatched. The CDR3 is made up of 15 amino acids. The CDR3 spells CASTKTGGSNYGYTF. In nucleotides, the CDR3 is TGTGCCAGCACTAAGACAGGGGGCTCTAACTATGGCTACACCTTC.

The gene calls are TRBV5-5 and TRBJ1-2, with 7 bases fitting TRBD1. V lost 4 bases and J lost 1; bases outside the gene matches: 7. Germline CDR1 and CDR2: SGHKS and YYEKEE (reference sequence). The CDR3 covers 15 residues. In DNA, the CDR3 is TGTGCCAGCAGCCCGGACAGGCCCCTTAACTATGGCTACACCTTC. Its protein is CASSPDRPLNYGYTF.

The rearrangement uses TRBV4-2 and TRBJ2-3; 14 bases fit TRBD2. Germline lookup yields CDR1 LGHNA and CDR2 YNFKEQ. The CDR3 spans 20 residues. Trimming cost V 0 bases and J 6 bases; bases outside gene matches: 14. Here the CDR3 reads CASSQEPTRGLAGAGDTQYF. Here the CDR3 DNA reads TGTGCCAGCAGCCAAGAACCTACCCGGGGACTAGCGGGGGCGGGGGATACGCAGTATTTT.

DNA of the CDR3: TGCGCCAGCAGCTTGAATCCGGGACAGGTCTACAATGAGCAGTTCTTC. Protein product: CASSLNPGQVYNEQFF. This chain connects TRBV5-1 to TRBJ2-1; 8 bases are shared with TRBD1. Germline CDR1 and CDR2: SGHRS and YFSETQ. This CDR3 has 16 amino acids. V lost 1 base to trimming and J lost 3 bases; unmatched junction nucleotides: 6.

This clone was recorded a few times. The rearrangement links TRBV9 to TRBJ2-1; the match to TRBD2 covers 8 bases. Germline CDR1 SGDLS, CDR2 YYNGEE. J gave up 4 bases and V 0 bases, and 3 bases lay outside the gene matches. The CDR3 totals 15 residues. CDR3 coding DNA: TGTGCCAGCAGCGTAGAGAGCGGGAGATACAATGAGCAGTTCTTC. Protein: CASSVESGRYNEQFF.

The J gene is TRBJ2-3, the V gene TRBV19; D is perhaps TRBD1 (5 bases). The CDR3 contains 17 residues. Germline CDR1 reads LNHDA; CDR2 reads SQIVND (reference sequence). The V end was cut by 5 bases, the J end by 2 bases, with 20 bases between. CDR3 protein: CASSVNNRFPITDTQYF. The CDR3 region has the DNA TGTGCCAGTAGTGTAAACAACAGGTTCCCTATCACAGATACGCAGTATTTT.

The rearrangement links TRBV14 to TRBJ2-3, with TRBD2 matching over 10 bases. The germline V gene has CDR1 SGHDN and CDR2 FVKESK. The CDR3 spans 17 residues. Trimming cost V 0 bases and J 2 bases; bases outside gene matches: 5. The CDR3 region is CASSQETSGLPTDTQYF. Written as DNA, the CDR3 is TGTGCCAGCAGCCAAGAGACTAGCGGGCTACCCACAGATACGCAGTATTTT.